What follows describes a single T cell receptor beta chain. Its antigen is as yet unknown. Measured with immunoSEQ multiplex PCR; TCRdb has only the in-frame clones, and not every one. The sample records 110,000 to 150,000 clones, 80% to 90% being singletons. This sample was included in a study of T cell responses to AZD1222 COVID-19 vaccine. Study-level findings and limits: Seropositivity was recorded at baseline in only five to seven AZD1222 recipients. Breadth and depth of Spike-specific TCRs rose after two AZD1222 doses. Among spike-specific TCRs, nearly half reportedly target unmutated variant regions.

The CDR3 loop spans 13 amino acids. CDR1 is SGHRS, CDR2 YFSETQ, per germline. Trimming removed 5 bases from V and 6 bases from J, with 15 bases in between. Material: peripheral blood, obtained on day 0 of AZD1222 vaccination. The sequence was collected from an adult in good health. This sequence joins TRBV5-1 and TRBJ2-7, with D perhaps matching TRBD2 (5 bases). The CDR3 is CASRFRLAIEQYF. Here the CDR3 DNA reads TGCGCCAGCAGATTTCGGCTAGCAATCGAGCAGTACTTC.